A selection of T cell receptor beta chains follows, all from one sample in a study of T cell repertoires in cytomegalovirus infection. One entry per CDR3 protein results from TCRdb running MiXCR on the reads. Of about 150,000 distinct CDR3 sequences listed, 23% are singletons. The sequencing sample was made of PBMCs. The receptors come from a human donor in good health (CMV status not recorded). Some clones in this sample may be carry-over from other donors' samples. Each CDR3 is given with its conserved first and last residue. The D gene is left open where the match is weak. Not all rows give a size; the values are once, few, many and, for expanded clones, a class.

D,J,length,size,V,DNA,CDR3
.,TRBJ1-6,15,few,TRBV6-2/TRBV6-3,TGTGCCAGCAGGAAGGAACACCCCAGAGACTCACCCCTCCACTTT,CASRKEHPRDSPLHF
.,TRBJ2-3,15,few,TRBV7-9,TGTGCCAGCAGCTTTGGGGAGTCGGGCACAGATACGCAGTATTTT,CASSFGESGTDTQYF
TRBD2,TRBJ2-7,14,.,TRBV5-1,TGCGCCAGCAGCTTGGGCGGGGGATTCTACGAGCAGTACTTC,CASSLGGGFYEQYF
TRBD2,TRBJ2-7,13,.,TRBV20-1,TGCAGTGTGGGGACTAGTTGGAACTACGAGCAGTACTTC,CSVGTSWNYEQYF
TRBD2,TRBJ2-5,15,few,TRBV20-1,TGCAGTGCCGGAGGCGGGAGATCGTGGCAAGAGACCCAGTACTTC,CSAGGGRSWQETQYF
.,TRBJ1-3,15,many,TRBV7-8,TGTGCCAGCAGCTTGCGAGTTAAGGGTGGAAACACCATATATTTT,CASSLRVKGGNTIYF
.,TRBJ2-1,14,many,TRBV7-3,TGTGCCAGCAGCGTGGACTCAGCGGTGAGTGAGCAGTTCTTC,CASSVDSAVSEQFF
TRBD1,TRBJ2-3,16,.,TRBV6-5,TGTGCCAGCAGCAAAATCGGACAGGGGAGAACAGATACGCAGTATTTT,CASSKIGQGRTDTQYF
TRBD2,TRBJ2-7,17,few,TRBV23-1,TGCGCCAGCAGCCCTCCCGGACTAGCGGGAGTGGGGAGGGAGCAGTACTTC,CASSPPGLAGVGREQYF
.,TRBJ2-7,15,.,TRBV28,TGTGCCAGCAGCCTCTGGGTGGGGGCCGCCTACGAGCAGTACTTC,CASSLWVGAAYEQYF
.,TRBJ2-1,12,.,TRBV6-6,TGTGCCAGCAGTTACACACCCGGTGAGCAGTTCTTC,CASSYTPGEQFF
.,TRBJ2-2,11,few,TRBV5-5,TGTGCCAGCAGCCTGGATCGGGAGCTGTTTTTT,CASSLDRELFF
TRBD2,TRBJ2-7,14,once,TRBV7-9,TGTGCCAGCAGCCCCCGGGGGGGCCCCTACGAGCCGTACTTC,CASSPRGGPYEPYF
.,TRBJ2-5,13,few,TRBV2,TGTGCCAGCAGTGTAGTAGTAGCGGAGACCCAGTACTTC,CASSVVVAETQYF
.,TRBJ1-5,14,.,TRBV6-1,TGTGCCAGCAGGGGGGTGGGGGACAATCAGCCCCAGCATTTT,CASRGVGDNQPQHF
.,TRBJ2-2,14,.,TRBV12-3/TRBV12-4,TGTGCCAGCAGTTTGATAGCGCCCACCGGGGAGCTGTTTTTT,CASSLIAPTGELFF
.,TRBJ2-5,14,few,TRBV7-3,TGTGCCAGTAGCAGAGGGGCGGGGCTGGAGACCCAGTACTTC,CASSRGAGLETQYF
TRBD1,TRBJ1-5,16,few,TRBV24-1,TGTGCCACCAGTGATGCCTCACAGGGGAGAGGACAGCCCCAGCATTTT,CATSDASQGRGQPQHF
.,TRBJ1-1,13,many,TRBV2,TGTGCCAGCAGTGCAACGTCGGACCCTGAAGCTTTCTTT,CASSATSDPEAFF
TRBD1,TRBJ1-5,15,.,TRBV6-2/TRBV6-3,TGTGCCCGCAGGCCCACAGGGGCCCTCAATCAGCCCCAGCATTTT,CARRPTGALNQPQHF
.,TRBJ1-1,14,many,TRBV7-2,TGTGCCAGCAGCTTAAGTAGAATGAACACTGAAGCTTTCTTT,CASSLSRMNTEAFF
.,TRBJ2-3,13,few,TRBV28,TGTGCCAGCAGCCCACTAGAAGCAGATACGCAGTATTTT,CASSPLEADTQYF
TRBD1,TRBJ1-5,14,few,TRBV2,TGTGCCAGCAGGAACAGGGGACCCAATCAGCCCCAGCATTTT,CASRNRGPNQPQHF
.,TRBJ2-3,17,few,TRBV12-3/TRBV12-4,TGTGCCAGCAGCTCCCAGACGGCCCCGAGAAAAACAGATACGCAGTATTTT,CASSSQTAPRKTDTQYF
TRBD1,TRBJ1-5,15,.,TRBV28,TGTGCCAGCGGACCTGGACAGGGACGGGCTCAGCCCCAGCATTTT,CASGPGQGRAQPQHF
.,TRBJ1-1,14,.,TRBV6-1,TGTGCCAGCAGTTTCGAGGGGGGAAACACTGAAGCTTTCTTT,CASSFEGGNTEAFF
TRBD2,TRBJ2-1,15,few,TRBV6-8,TGTGCCAGCAGTAGGGGACTAGCGGGAGTATATGAGCAGTTCTTC,CASSRGLAGVYEQFF
.,TRBJ1-2,14,few,TRBV3-1,TGTGCCAGCAGCCAAGGGTTTATTGGGAGTGGCTACACCTTC,CASSQGFIGSGYTF
.,TRBJ2-2,13,few,TRBV27,TGTGCCAGCAGGGGGGCTGGGCCCGGGGAGCTGTTTTTT,CASRGAGPGELFF
.,TRBJ1-1,14,.,TRBV7-9,TGTGCCAGCACAAGTACAGAGGGGAACACTGAAGCTTTCTTT,CASTSTEGNTEAFF
TRBD2,TRBJ2-1,17,once,TRBV4-2,TGTGCCAGCAGCCAAGATCCGTCCGGGGGGGCCTACAATGAGCAGTTCTTC,CASSQDPSGGAYNEQFF
TRBD1,TRBJ1-5,14,.,TRBV29-1,TGCAGCGTAATAGGGACAGGCGACAATCAGCCCCAGCATTTT,CSVIGTGDNQPQHF
TRBD1,TRBJ1-2,15,.,TRBV7-3,TGTGCCAGCAGCGATGGACAGGGGAGGAATAATGGCTACACCTTC,CASSDGQGRNNGYTF
TRBD2,TRBJ2-1,15,many,TRBV12-5,TGTGCTAGTGGTTACCAACGCGGGGGGGCCTATGAGCAGTTCTTC,CASGYQRGGAYEQFF
TRBD1,TRBJ2-2,15,many,TRBV7-6,TGTGCCAGCAGCTTAGGACAGGGGGCAGCCGGGGAGCTGTTTTTT,CASSLGQGAAGELFF
.,TRBJ1-4,16,.,TRBV14,TGTGCCAGCAGCCAAGGACAGCGACTCCCTAATGAAAAACTGTTTTTT,CASSQGQRLPNEKLFF
TRBD2,TRBJ2-1,15,.,TRBV27,TGTGCCAGCACCTCGGGACTAGCGCCTTACAATGAGCAGTTCTTC,CASTSGLAPYNEQFF
TRBD2,TRBJ2-3,16,many,TRBV7-6,TGTGCCAGCAGCTTATTAGCGGGAGGGCGGACAGATACGCAGTATTTT,CASSLLAGGRTDTQYF
.,TRBJ1-1,15,few,TRBV2,TGTGCCAGCAGTGAACGGGCTACGAAAAGTACTGAAGCTTTCTTT,CASSERATKSTEAFF
TRBD2,TRBJ2-1,17,.,TRBV4-2,TGTGCCAGCAGCCAACCTATAGCGGGAGTCGGATACAATGAGCAGTTCTTC,CASSQPIAGVGYNEQFF
.,TRBJ1-5,16,few,TRBV7-9,TGTGCCAGCAGCGTGGGGTCCTCGAACAGCAATCAGCCCCAGCATTTT,CASSVGSSNSNQPQHF
TRBD1,TRBJ1-2,15,.,TRBV29-1,TGCAGCGTTGAACCAGCCGGGACAGGGGTAGATGGCTACACCTTC,CSVEPAGTGVDGYTF
.,TRBJ1-2,18,few,TRBV7-6,TGTGCCAGCAGCTTAGGGTTGATCAGGCAGGGCTACTTCTATGGCTACACCTTC,CASSLGLIRQGYFYGYTF
.,TRBJ2-7,13,.,TRBV6-5,TGTGCCAGCAAGGAGTCTGCCTATCTCGAGCAGTACTTC,CASKESAYLEQYF
.,TRBJ2-7,17,.,TRBV14,TGTGCCAGCAGCCAAGGTACCCTCCGGGAGAGCTCCTACGAGCAGTACTTC,CASSQGTLRESSYEQYF
.,TRBJ2-7,13,.,TRBV4-2,TGTGCCAGCAGCCAGGGTGGAGTCTACGAGCAGTACTTC,CASSQGGVYEQYF
.,TRBJ1-6,16,many,TRBV19,TGTGCCAGCCGTAGGGCGGGAAGCTCCTATAATTCACCCCTCCACTTT,CASRRAGSSYNSPLHF
.,TRBJ1-5,14,.,TRBV19,TGTGCCAGTAGTAATTGGGGGGGCAATCAGCCCCAGCATTTT,CASSNWGGNQPQHF
TRBD1,TRBJ2-7,15,.,TRBV30,TGTGCCTGGAGACCCCCGGGACAGGGGGAGGGGGAGCAGTACTTC,CAWRPPGQGEGEQYF
TRBD1,TRBJ1-6,13,few,TRBV19,TGTGCCAGACGGGACAGGGGGCTTTCACCCCTCCACTTT,CARRDRGLSPLHF
TRBD1,TRBJ1-2,14,few,TRBV2,TGTGCCAGCAGTGAAGAGACAGGGAACTATGGCTACACCTTC,CASSEETGNYGYTF
.,TRBJ2-5,14,few,TRBV2,TGTGCCAGCAGTGAAGCGTTACCGCAAGAGACCCAGTACTTC,CASSEALPQETQYF
.,TRBJ2-1,15,.,TRBV11-2,TGTGCCAGCAGCTTAGTGGGGGGACACTACAATGAGCAGTTCTTC,CASSLVGGHYNEQFF
TRBD1,TRBJ2-2,14,.,TRBV28,TGTGCCAGCAGTGTCCAGGGGGAGCCCGGGGAGCTGTTTTTT,CASSVQGEPGELFF
.,TRBJ2-3,17,few,TRBV7-2,TGTGCCAGCAGCTTAGAAGGAGTTCAGGGGGGTTACGATACGCAGTATTTT,CASSLEGVQGGYDTQYF
.,TRBJ1-4,14,.,TRBV2,TGTGCCAGCAGTGACAGACAGGAGAGTGAAAAACTGTTTTTT,CASSDRQESEKLFF
TRBD2,TRBJ2-3,18,many,TRBV7-2,TGTGCCAGCAGCCCCCGGGGGGGACTAGCGGGGGGCACAGATACGCAGTATTTT,CASSPRGGLAGGTDTQYF
TRBD1,TRBJ1-1,14,few,TRBV7-9,TGTGCCAGCAGCCCCTGGGACAGGAACACTGAAGCTTTCTTT,CASSPWDRNTEAFF